These 21 T cell receptor beta chains share one sample of origin, sequenced in a study of OX40 agonist ivuxolimab in advanced cancers. Clones were sequenced by immunoSEQ multiplex PCR, and TCRdb holds only the in-frame ones, with some missing. The sample has about 61,000 clones, 92% seen once. This specimen consisted of CD4+ or CD8+ T cells sorted from blood, obtained in a trial of the OX40 agonist ivuxolimab. The receptors shown here come from an adult with an advanced solid tumor such as melanoma, head and neck, liver or kidney cancer.

V gene TRBV28 combines with J gene TRBJ1-6; D is unclear. Deletions cut 6 bases from V and 7 bases from J, with 4 bases between. The germline gives CDR1 MDHEN, CDR2 SYDVKM. The CDR3 runs to 11 residues. CDR3 bases: TGTGCCAGCAGCGAGAATTCACCCCTCCACTTT. Its protein product is CASSENSPLHF.

The chain employs TRBV6-1 and TRBJ1-1; tentatively, D is TRBD1 (5 bases). With 0 bases removed from V and 8 bases from J, the gap between germline ends came to 31 bases. Germline-derived CDR1 and CDR2 are MNHNS and SASEGT. The CDR3 is 20 amino acids. CDR3 DNA: TGTGCCAGCAGTGAAGCGTTTTTTCTTTTTTCCTCCTTGGGGGGTGACGAAGCTTTCTTT. Protein: CASSEAFFLFSSLGGDEAFF.

This clone was found once. The gene calls are TRBV28 and TRBJ1-2; D uncertain. Per germline, CDR1 MDHEN and CDR2 SYDVKM. The CDR3 has 13 residues. V gave up 3 bases and J gave up 4 bases, with 9 bases separating them. The CDR3 protein is CASSFSRTYGYTF. In DNA form, the CDR3 reads TGTGCCAGCAGTTTCTCAAGGACCTATGGCTACACCTTC.

The chain uses TRBV2 and TRBJ2-3, with 12 bases identical to TRBD2. CDR1 SNHLY and CDR2 FYNNEI come from the germline V gene. V lost 6 bases and J lost 2; bases outside the gene matches: 6. This CDR3 region has 16 residues. CDR3 in DNA: TGTGCCAGCAGCCAACTAGCGGGGGGATACACAGATACGCAGTATTTT. This sequence encodes CASSQLAGGYTDTQYF.

V is TRBV30 and J is TRBJ2-2, with 10 bases identical to TRBD1. Germline lookup yields CDR1 GTSNPN and CDR2 SVGIG (reference sequence). This CDR3 contains 16 residues. J was trimmed by 7 bases and V by 0 bases; bases with no gene match: 8. The CDR3 region is CAWSVLDRGQNGELFF. The CDR3 DNA is TGTGCCTGGAGTGTACTCGACAGGGGGCAAAACGGGGAGCTGTTTTTT.

The chain couples TRBV4-3 to TRBJ1-2; 7 bases are shared with TRBD1. The CDR3 loop spans 14 amino acids. Germline assignment: CDR1 LGHNA and CDR2 YSLEER. With V trimmed by 1 base and J by 5 bases, 4 bases remained unmatched. This chain's CDR3 is CASSQGQGGYGYTF. For the CDR3, the DNA is TGCGCCAGCAGCCAAGGTCAGGGGGGTTATGGCTACACCTTC.

The chain links TRBV19 to TRBJ1-1, with no clear D. The CDR3 runs to 15 residues. Trimming took off 3 bases at V and 5 bases at J, with 16 bases between the two ends. Germline lookup yields CDR1 LNHDA and CDR2 SQIVND (reference sequence). This chain's CDR3 is CASSIYEVGRTEAFF. CDR3 nucleotides: TGTGCCAGTAGTATTTATGAGGTTGGCAGGACTGAAGCTTTCTTT.

V and J are TRBV9 and TRBJ2-7; D tentatively fits TRBD1 or TRBD2 (6 bases each). V lost 4 bases, J lost 5 bases, and 16 bases lay in between. This CDR3 is built from 14 residues. Germline CDR1 is SGDLS and CDR2 is YYNGEE. The CDR3 DNA follows: TGTGCCAGCAGCTTAGTCCCCGGGGGCGACGAGCAGTACTTC. It is translated as CASSLVPGGDEQYF. The whole variable domain, filled in from reference TRBV9 and TRBJ2-7, reads DSGVTQTPKHLITATGQRVTLRCSPRSGDLSVYWYQQSLDQGLQFLIQYYNGEERAKGNILERFSAQQFPDLHSELNLSSLELGDSALYFCASSLVPGGDEQYFGPGTRLTVT.

The chain joins TRBV28 to TRBJ1-4; D is unclear. V lost 3 bases and J 4 bases, leaving 6 bases between the germline ends. This CDR3 is built from 13 residues. Germline values: CDR1 MDHEN, CDR2 SYDVKM. CDR3 loop: CASSFVLNEKLFF. Here the CDR3 DNA reads TGTGCCAGCAGTTTTGTCCTTAATGAAAAACTGTTTTTT. Complete variable domain (other parts from reference TRBV28 and TRBJ1-4): DVKVTQSSRYLVKRTGEKVFLECVQDMDHENMFWYRQDPGLGLRLIYFSYDVKMKEKGDIPEGYSVSREKKERFSLILESASTNQTSMYLCASSFVLNEKLFFGSGTQLSVL.

The chain recombines TRBV5-6 with TRBJ2-7, with 8 bases aligning to TRBD1. V was clipped by 0 bases and J by 6 bases; unmatched bases: 11. The germline CDR1 and CDR2 sequences are SGHDT and YYEEEE. The CDR3 runs 16 residues. CDR3 DNA: TGTGCCAGCAGCTTGGGTGGACAGGGTAGGATCCTCGAGCAGTACTTC. This encodes CASSLGGQGRILEQYF. The entire variable domain, with the rest obtained from reference TRBV5-6 and TRBJ2-7, is as follows: DAGVTQSPTHLIKTRGQQVTLRCSPKSGHDTVSWYQQALGQGPQFIFQYYEEEERQRGNFPDRFSGHQFPNYSSELNVNALLLGDSALYLCASSLGGQGRILEQYFGPGTRLTVT.

The chain links TRBV28 to TRBJ2-1; 7 bases match TRBD1. V dropped 6 bases and J dropped 4; count of bases not matched to a gene: 9. CDR1 MDHEN and CDR2 SYDVKM come from the germline V gene. The CDR3 extends over 15 amino acids. CDR3 in DNA: TGTGCCAGCAGCCCTTACAGGGGTTCTTACAATGAGCAGTTCTTC. It specifies CASSPYRGSYNEQFF.

The genes are TRBV18 and TRBJ2-1; 8 bases are a match to TRBD2. The trim removed 5 bases at V and 4 bases at J, leaving 4 bases unmatched. Germline V CDR1 and CDR2: KGHSH, LQKENI. The CDR3 contains 14 residues. In nucleotides, the CDR3 is TGTGCCAGCTCAGTCAGCGGGGGATACAATGAGCAGTTCTTC. Amino acids: CASSVSGGYNEQFF.

The chain is built from TRBV15 and TRBJ1-2; D perhaps matches TRBD1 (6 bases). Deletions cut 0 bases from V and 8 bases from J, with 13 bases between. This CDR3 contains 14 residues. Germline assignment: CDR1 LNHNV and CDR2 YYDKDF (reference sequence). CDR3 bases: TGTGCCACCAGCAGAGATTGGGGGGCACAGGGCTACACCTTC. Translating gives CATSRDWGAQGYTF.

The gene calls are TRBV6-5 and TRBJ1-1; D is unresolved. The length of the CDR3 is 12 residues. Per germline, CDR1 MNHEY and CDR2 SVGAGI. Trimming removed 5 bases at V and 6 bases at J, with 10 bases between. The CDR3 reads CASSPSGSEAFF. The CDR3 DNA is TGTGCCAGCAGTCCGAGTGGTTCTGAAGCTTTCTTT.

V is TRBV2 and J is TRBJ1-5, with D perhaps matching TRBD1 (5 bases). Looked up from germline, CDR1 is SNHLY and CDR2 is FYNNEI. The CDR3 is 16 amino acids. Trimming left V 6 bases short and J 0 bases short, with 15 bases between. CDR3 nucleotides: TGTGCCAGCAGACGCACCGGGGGGGGTAGCAATCAGCCCCAGCATTTT. This encodes CASRRTGGGSNQPQHF.

The chain combines TRBV6-6 with TRBJ2-7; D may be TRBD2 (6 bases). This CDR3 contains 14 residues. Germline assignment: CDR1 MNHNY and CDR2 SVGAGI (reference sequence). V was shortened by 2 bases and J by 1 base, with 9 bases between the two germline ends. The CDR3 DNA reads TGTGCCAGCAGTTACGGAGGGGAATCCTACGAGCAGTACGTC. It yields the protein CASSYGGESYEQYV.

The chain couples TRBV4-2 to TRBJ2-1; 7 positions match TRBD2. V was pared by 4 bases and J by 3 bases, with 9 bases of the junction left unmatched. Germline V gives CDR1 LGHNA, CDR2 YNFKEQ. The CDR3 totals 16 residues. The CDR3 protein is CASSPFGGRGYNEQFF. CDR3 sequence (DNA): TGTGCCAGCAGCCCCTTTGGAGGGAGGGGCTACAATGAGCAGTTCTTC.

The chain links TRBV15 to TRBJ1-4; the D is unclear. The CDR3 totals 14 residues. V lost 4 bases and J lost 8, with 14 bases in between. The germline V gene encodes CDR1 LNHNV and CDR2 YYDKDF (reference sequence). CDR3 DNA: TGTGCCACCAGCAACTACTCACGCATGGAAAAACTGTTTTTT. This codes for CATSNYSRMEKLFF.

This clone was seen just once. This chain uses TRBV28 with TRBJ1-4, with D unclear. The V gene lost 4 bases and the J gene lost 7 bases, with 25 bases spanning the gap. Germline lookup yields CDR1 MDHEN and CDR2 SYDVKM. The CDR3 totals 18 residues. The CDR3 bases are TGTGCCAGCAGTTCTAATTACGGCCTCCAGGAGAGACGTGAAAAACTGTTTTTT. Translation: CASSSNYGLQERREKLFF.

The chain links TRBV6-5 to TRBJ2-3; 9 bases are a match to TRBD1. With 5 bases clipped from V and 0 bases from J, the junction kept 3 bases outside the gene matches. Germline V gene lookup returns CDR1 MNHEY and CDR2 SVGAGI. This CDR3 spans 15 amino acids. The CDR3 bases are TGTGCCAGCAGTAAGACAGGGGGTAGCACAGATACGCAGTATTTT. It codes for CASSKTGGSTDTQYF.

The chain recombines TRBV28 with TRBJ2-7; D gene unclear. Trimming stripped 6 bases from V and 1 base from J, with 1 base between. CDR1 and CDR2 (germline): MDHEN, SYDVKM. The CDR3 consists of 10 residues. The chain's CDR3 is CASRSYEQYF. CDR3 DNA sequence: TGTGCCAGCAGGTCCTACGAGCAGTACTTC.